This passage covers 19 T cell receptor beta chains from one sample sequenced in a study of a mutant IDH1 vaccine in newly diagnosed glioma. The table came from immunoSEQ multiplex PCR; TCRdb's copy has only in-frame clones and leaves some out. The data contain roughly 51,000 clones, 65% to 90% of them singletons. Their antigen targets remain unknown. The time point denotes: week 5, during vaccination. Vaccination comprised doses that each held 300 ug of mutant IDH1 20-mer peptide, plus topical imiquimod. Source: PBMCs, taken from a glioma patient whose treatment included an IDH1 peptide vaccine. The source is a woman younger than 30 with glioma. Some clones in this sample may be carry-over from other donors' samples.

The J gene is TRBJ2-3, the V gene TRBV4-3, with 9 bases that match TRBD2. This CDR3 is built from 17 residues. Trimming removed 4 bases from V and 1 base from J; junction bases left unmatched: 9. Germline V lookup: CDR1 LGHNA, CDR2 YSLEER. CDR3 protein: CASSPPSTSGRTDTQYF. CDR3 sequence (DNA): TGCGCCAGCAGCCCCCCCTCGACTAGCGGCCGCACAGATACGCAGTATTTT.

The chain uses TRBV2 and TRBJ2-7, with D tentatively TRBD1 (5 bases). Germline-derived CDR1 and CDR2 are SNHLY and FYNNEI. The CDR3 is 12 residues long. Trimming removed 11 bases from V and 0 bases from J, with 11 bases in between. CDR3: CAGQGGSYEQYF. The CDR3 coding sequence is TGTGCCGGTCAGGGCGGCTCCTACGAGCAGTACTTC.

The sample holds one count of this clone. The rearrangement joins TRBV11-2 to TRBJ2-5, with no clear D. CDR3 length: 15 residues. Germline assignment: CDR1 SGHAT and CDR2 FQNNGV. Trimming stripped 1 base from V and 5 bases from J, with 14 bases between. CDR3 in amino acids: CASSLVGNPSETQYF. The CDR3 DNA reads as TGTGCCAGCAGCTTAGTGGGGAATCCGTCGGAGACCCAGTACTTC.

The CDR3 loop is CASGAVPPNYGYTF. The DNA for the CDR3 is TGTGCCTCAGGGGCGGTCCCCCCTAACTATGGCTACACCTTC. This chain connects TRBV9 to TRBJ1-2; D is perhaps TRBD1 (6 bases). Germline V gives CDR1 SGDLS, CDR2 YYNGEE. V was shortened by 10 bases and J by 0 bases, with 16 bases between the two germline ends. The CDR3 has 14 amino acids.

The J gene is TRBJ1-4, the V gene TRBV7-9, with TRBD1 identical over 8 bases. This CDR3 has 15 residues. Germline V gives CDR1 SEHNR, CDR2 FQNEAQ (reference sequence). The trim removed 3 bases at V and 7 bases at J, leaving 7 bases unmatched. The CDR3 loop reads CASSFPTGGGEKLFF. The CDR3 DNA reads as TGTGCCAGCAGCTTTCCCACAGGGGGAGGTGAAAAACTGTTTTTT.

The CDR3 nucleotides are TGTGCCAGCAGCTTGTGGGGGGCAGCTCAGCCCCAGCATTTT. Encoded protein: CASSLWGAAQPQHF. This chain links TRBV5-6 with TRBJ1-5; possible D gene TRBD1, 6 bases. The CDR3 covers 14 residues. From germline, CDR1 is SGHDT and CDR2 YYEEEE. V shed 1 base and J shed 6 bases, with 11 bases lying between them.

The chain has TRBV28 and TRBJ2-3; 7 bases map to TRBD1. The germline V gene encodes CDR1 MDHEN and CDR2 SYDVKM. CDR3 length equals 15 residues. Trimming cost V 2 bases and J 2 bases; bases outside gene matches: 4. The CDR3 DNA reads TGTGCCAGCAGTTTACGACAGGGTGACACAGATACGCAGTATTTT. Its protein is CASSLRQGDTDTQYF.

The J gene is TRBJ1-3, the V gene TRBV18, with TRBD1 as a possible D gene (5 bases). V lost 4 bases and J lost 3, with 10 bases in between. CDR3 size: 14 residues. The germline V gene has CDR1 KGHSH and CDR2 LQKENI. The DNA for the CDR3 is TGTGCCAGCTCACAGGAGGGGTTTGGAAACACCATATATTTT. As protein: CASSQEGFGNTIYF.

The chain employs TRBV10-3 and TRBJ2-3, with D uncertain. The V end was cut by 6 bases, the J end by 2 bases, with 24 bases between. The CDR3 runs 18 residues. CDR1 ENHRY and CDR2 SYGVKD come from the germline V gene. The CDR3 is CAISAAANTKVNTDTQYF. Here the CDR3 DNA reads TGTGCCATCAGCGCCGCTGCTAATACGAAGGTCAACACAGATACGCAGTATTTT.

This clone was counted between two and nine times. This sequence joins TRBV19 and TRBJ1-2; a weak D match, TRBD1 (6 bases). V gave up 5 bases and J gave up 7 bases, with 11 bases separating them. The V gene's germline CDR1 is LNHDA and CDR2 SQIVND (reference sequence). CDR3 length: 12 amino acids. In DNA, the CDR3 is TGTGCCAGTAGTCCCCTAGGGGGTGGCTACACCTTC. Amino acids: CASSPLGGGYTF.

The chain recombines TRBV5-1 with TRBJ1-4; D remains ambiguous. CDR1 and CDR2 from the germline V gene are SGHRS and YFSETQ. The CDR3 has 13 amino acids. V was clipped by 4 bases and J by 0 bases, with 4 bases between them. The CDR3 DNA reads TGCGCCAGCAGCGCCCCAACTAATGAAAAACTGTTTTTT. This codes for CASSAPTNEKLFF. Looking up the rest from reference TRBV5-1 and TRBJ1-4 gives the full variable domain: KAGVTQTPRYLIKTRGQQVTLSCSPISGHRSVSWYQQTPGQGLQFLFEYFSETQRNKGNFPGRFSGRQFSNSRSEMNVSTLELGDSALYLCASSAPTNEKLFFGSGTQLSVL.

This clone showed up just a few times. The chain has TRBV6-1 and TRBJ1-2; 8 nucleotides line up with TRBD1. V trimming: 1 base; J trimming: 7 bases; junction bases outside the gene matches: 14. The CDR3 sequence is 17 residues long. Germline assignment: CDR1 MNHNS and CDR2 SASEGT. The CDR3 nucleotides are TGTGCCAGCAGTGAAGTAGTCGGCGACAGGGGTAAGGGTGGCTACACCTTC. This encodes CASSEVVGDRGKGGYTF.

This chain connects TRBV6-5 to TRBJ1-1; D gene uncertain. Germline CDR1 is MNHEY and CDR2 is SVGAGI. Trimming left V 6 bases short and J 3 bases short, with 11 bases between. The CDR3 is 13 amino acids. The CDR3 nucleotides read TGTGCCAGCAGGGGGTCAAGTTACACTGAAGCTTTCTTT. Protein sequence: CASRGSSYTEAFF.

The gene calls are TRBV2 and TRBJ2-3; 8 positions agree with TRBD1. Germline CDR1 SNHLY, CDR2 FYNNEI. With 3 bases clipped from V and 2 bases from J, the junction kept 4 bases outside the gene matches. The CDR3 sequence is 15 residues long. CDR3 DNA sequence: TGTGCCAGCAGTGATTGGCAGGGGGCCACAGATACGCAGTATTTT. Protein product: CASSDWQGATDTQYF.

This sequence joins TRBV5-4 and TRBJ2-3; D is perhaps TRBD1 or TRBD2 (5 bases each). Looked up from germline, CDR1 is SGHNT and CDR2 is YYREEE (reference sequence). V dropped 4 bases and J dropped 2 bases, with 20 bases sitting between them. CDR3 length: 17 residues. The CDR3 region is CASSKHRGDRYTDTQYF. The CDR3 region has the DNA TGTGCCAGCAGCAAGCACCGGGGCGACAGATACACAGATACGCAGTATTTT.

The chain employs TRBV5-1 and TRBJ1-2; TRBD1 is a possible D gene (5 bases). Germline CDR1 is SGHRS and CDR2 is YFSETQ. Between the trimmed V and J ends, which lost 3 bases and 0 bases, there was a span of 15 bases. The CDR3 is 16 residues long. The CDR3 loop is CASSSRTLPTNYGYTF. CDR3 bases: TGCGCCAGCAGCTCTAGGACACTACCGACTAACTATGGCTACACCTTC.

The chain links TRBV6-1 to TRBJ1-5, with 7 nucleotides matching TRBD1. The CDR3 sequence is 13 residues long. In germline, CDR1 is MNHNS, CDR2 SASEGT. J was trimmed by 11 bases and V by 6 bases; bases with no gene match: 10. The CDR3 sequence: CASSFTGEPAQHF. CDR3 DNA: TGTGCCAGCAGCTTCACAGGGGAGCCGGCCCAGCATTTT.

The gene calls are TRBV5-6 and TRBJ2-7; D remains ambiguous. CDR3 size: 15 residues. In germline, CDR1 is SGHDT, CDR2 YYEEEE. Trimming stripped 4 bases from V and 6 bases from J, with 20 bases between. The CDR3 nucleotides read TGTGCCAGCAGCCCCTTGACGCTGAAACCAGGCGAGCAGTACTTC. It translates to CASSPLTLKPGEQYF.

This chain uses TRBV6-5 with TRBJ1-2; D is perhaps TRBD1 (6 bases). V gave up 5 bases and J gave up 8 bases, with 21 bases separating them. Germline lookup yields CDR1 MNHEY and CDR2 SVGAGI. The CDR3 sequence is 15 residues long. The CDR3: CASSTPAGGWWGYTF. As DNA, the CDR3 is TGTGCCAGCAGTACCCCGGCCGGGGGCTGGTGGGGCTACACCTTC.